What follows are 14 T cell receptor beta chains derived from one specimen sequenced in a study of technical replicates of blood from four donors (dated by TCRdb to the late 2010s). Library preparation used the immunoSEQ multiplex PCR assay. TCRdb retrieved this table from immuneACCESS and kept in-frame rearrangements only. Not all clones are present; in checked studies, unresolved V genes account for under half, and no reason is known for the remainder. The sample data list around 81,000 clones, and 80% to 90% of these were observed just once. Approximately 4% of the sample lies in the top ten. Input material: PBMCs. Receptor source: a human donor in good health. Some clones in this sample may be carry-over from other donors' samples.

The gene calls are TRBV14 and TRBJ1-1; tentatively, D is TRBD1 (6 bases). The length of the CDR3 is 15 residues. Germline lookup yields CDR1 SGHDN and CDR2 FVKESK. Between the trimmed V and J ends, which lost 1 base and 4 bases, there was a span of 13 bases. The CDR3 here is CASSQVIKGGTEAFF. DNA of the CDR3: TGTGCCAGCAGCCAAGTTATTAAAGGGGGCACTGAAGCTTTCTTT. The variable domain in full, completed from reference TRBV14 and TRBJ1-1, reads EAGVTQFPSHSVIEKGQTVTLRCDPISGHDNLYWYRRVMGKEIKFLLHFVKESKQDESGMPNNRFLAERTGGTYSTLKVQPAELEDSGVYFCASSQVIKGGTEAFFGQGTRLTVV.

The chain combines TRBV19 with TRBJ2-5; maybe TRBD2 (5 bases). This CDR3 region has 13 residues. CDR1 LNHDA and CDR2 SQIVND come from the germline V gene (reference sequence). V lost 3 bases to trimming and J lost 5 bases, with 10 bases between them. This chain's CDR3 is CASSIRTGETQYF. For the CDR3, the DNA is TGTGCCAGTAGTATTAGGACGGGGGAGACCCAGTACTTC.

The V gene is TRBV5-4, the J gene TRBJ1-4; 7 bases agree with TRBD1. This CDR3 region has 14 residues. V was clipped by 2 bases and J by 4 bases; unmatched bases: 2. In germline, CDR1 is SGHNT, CDR2 YYREEE (reference sequence). The DNA for the CDR3 is TGTGCCAGCAGCTTTGGACAGGTTAATGAAAAACTGTTTTTT. Amino acids: CASSFGQVNEKLFF. Filled out from reference TRBV5-4 and TRBJ1-4, the complete variable domain reads ETGVTQSPTHLIKTRGQQVTLRCSSQSGHNTVSWYQQALGQGPQFIFQYYREEENGRGNFPPRFSGLQFPNYSSELNVNALELDDSALYLCASSFGQVNEKLFFGSGTQLSVL.

The V gene is TRBV9, the J gene TRBJ2-3; perhaps TRBD2 as D (6 bases). V shed 4 bases and J shed 5 bases, with 20 bases lying between them. This CDR3 region has 16 residues. Germline CDR1 reads SGDLS; CDR2 reads YYNGEE. The CDR3, as DNA: TGTGCCAGCAGCTCCGAGGGGAGGCCCCGAGGAGATACGCAGTATTTT. Translated: CASSSEGRPRGDTQYF.

This chain joins TRBV18 and TRBJ2-7, with TRBD1 as a possible D gene (5 bases). Germline CDR1 is KGHSH and CDR2 is LQKENI. The CDR3 sequence is 14 residues long. Trimming removed 3 bases at V and 4 bases at J, with 13 bases between. The CDR3 spells CASSPGQGEYEQYF. In nucleotides, the CDR3 is TGTGCCAGCTCACCGGGGCAGGGTGAGTACGAGCAGTACTTC.

The chain is built from TRBV18 and TRBJ1-1, with D unclear. This CDR3 region has 15 residues. CDR1 KGHSH and CDR2 LQKENI come from the germline V gene. The germline V and J ends were trimmed by 0 bases and 0 bases, with 8 bases remaining between them. CDR3 amino acids: CASSPPANLNTEAFF. The CDR3 DNA is TGTGCCAGCTCACCACCCGCGAATTTGAACACTGAAGCTTTCTTT.

The rearrangement uses TRBV10-3 and TRBJ1-2; 8 bases agree with TRBD1. Germline CDR1 reads ENHRY; CDR2 reads SYGVKD. V shed 8 bases and J 4 bases; nucleotides not matched to a gene: 3. The CDR3 length is 12 residues. The CDR3 DNA sequence: TGTGCCATCGCAGGGGGCGGCTATGGCTACACCTTC. Translating it yields CAIAGGGYGYTF.

This clone was picked up one time. The chain carries TRBV7-2 and TRBJ2-7; TRBD1 might be the D (5 bases). Germline CDR1 SGHTA, CDR2 FQGNSA. V was cut by 4 bases and J by 0 bases, with 10 bases left in between. There are 14 residues in the CDR3. CDR3 residues: CASSSDRDSYEQYF. CDR3 DNA sequence: TGTGCCAGCAGCTCCGACAGAGACTCCTACGAGCAGTACTTC.

Regarding this clone: Its ends do not fully match the called genes, so a read error is possible. The chain combines TRBV25-1 with TRBJ1-1; D is possibly TRBD1 (5 bases). Germline CDR1 MGHDK, CDR2 SYGVNS. The CDR3 covers 15 residues. In DNA form, the CDR3 reads TGTGCCAGCAGTGAATACGGGGGGATGAACTCTGAAGCTTTCTTT. Residues: CASSEYGGMNSEAFF.

V and J are TRBV10-3 and TRBJ2-7; TRBD1 aligns across 7 bases. The ends lost 6 bases at V and 3 bases at J; junction bases unmatched: 2. Germline CDR1 reads ENHRY; CDR2 reads SYGVKD. There are 12 residues in the CDR3. The CDR3 protein is CAISRQGYEQYF. CDR3 bases: TGTGCCATCAGCCGACAGGGCTACGAGCAGTACTTC.

V usage is TRBV25-1 and J usage is TRBJ1-1; TRBD1 matches 9 bases. Germline-derived CDR1 and CDR2 are MGHDK and SYGVNS. V was clipped by 6 bases and J by 5 bases; unmatched bases: 10. The CDR3 is 15 residues long. CDR3 nucleotides: TGTGCCAGCAGGAAATCGGGACAGGGACTAACTGAAGCTTTCTTT. It encodes CASRKSGQGLTEAFF. The full variable domain, rest sourced from reference TRBV25-1 and TRBJ1-1, is EADIYQTPRYLVIGTGKKITLECSQTMGHDKMYWYQQDPGMELHLIHYSYGVNSTEKGDLSSESTVSRIRTEHFPLTLESARPSHTSQYLCASRKSGQGLTEAFFGQGTRLTVV.

J is TRBJ1-5 and V is TRBV4-1; TRBD1 is a possible D gene (6 bases). CDR1 and CDR2 (germline): MGHRA, YSYEKL. V was cut by 0 bases and J by 6 bases, with 12 bases left in between. This CDR3 contains 15 residues. The CDR3 region has the DNA TGCGCCAGCAGCCAAGATCCAGGGGTTTCTCAGCCCCAGCATTTT. Protein product: CASSQDPGVSQPQHF.

V is TRBV7-3 and J is TRBJ2-3; 8 bases align to TRBD2. The CDR3 spans 14 residues. CDR1 and CDR2 from the germline V gene are SGHTA and FQGTGA. Trimming cost V 5 bases and J 4 bases; bases outside gene matches: 5. The CDR3 sequence is CASSPGLVADTQYF. Written as DNA, the CDR3 is TGTGCCAGCAGCCCGGGACTAGTTGCAGATACGCAGTATTTT.

The chain couples TRBV23-1 to TRBJ2-7; TRBD1 matches 9 bases. Being an ORF, TRBV23-1 has a function that is uncertain. The CDR3 runs 14 residues. Germline trimming cut 6 bases from V and 4 bases from J; bases unmatched to any gene: 7. CDR3 nucleotide sequence: TGCGCCAGCAGCTTCACAGGGGGCGGGTACGAGCAGTACTTC. Protein: CASSFTGGGYEQYF.